This TCR beta chain comes out of a study of control samples from healthy donors and cancer patients (dated by TCRdb to 2020 to 2022). As concerns this clone: There is no known antigen for this receptor. Per-base quality was not reported, and no clone a single base away is much larger than it.

Germline trimming amounts to 4 bases on V and 7 bases on J, with 12 as the count of junction bases outside the gene matches. From a lookup of the germline V gene, CDR1 and CDR2 are KGHDR and SFDVKD. Measured from the cysteine to the phenylalanine, the CDR3 is 19 residues long. CDR3 DNA is the only sequence kept; it has 57 bases, read in frame from the first base. Library preparation was by the immunoSEQ multiplex PCR assay. The immuneACCESS repertoire file appears here via TCRdb, limited to in-frame rearrangements. These files lack a portion of the clones; in checked studies, under half of the deficit traces to unresolved V genes, and the cause of the others is not known. A total of 95,000 to 150,000 clones appear in this sample, over 75% of them only once. Together, the top ten hold about 8.7% of the sample.

The chain links TRBV24-1 with TRBJ2-1; TRBD2 fits 16 bases in the junction. The specimen was blood. The TCR was taken from a man in his forties or fifties in good health. The sequenced DNA is TGTGCCACCAGTGACCGTCCCGGGACTAGCGGGGGGGCCTTTAATGAGCAGTTCTTC. Its protein product is CATSDRPGTSGGAFNEQFF.